Shown below are 17 T cell receptor beta chains from a single sample sequenced in a study of shared clonotypes between healthy human individuals. TCRdb's table, derived via immunoSEQ multiplex PCR, lists solely in-frame clones and lacks some. This sample carries fewer than 400,000 clones, about 74% of them seen once, and the ten largest clones take 9% to 12%. Sequenced input: memory CD4+ T cells sorted from blood. Noted subset: CD45RA-negative fraction. These receptor sequences come from a man aged 25 to 45 in good health.

This clone was counted between two and nine times. Its ends do not fully match the called genes, so a read error is possible. The chain links TRBV7-7 to TRBJ1-1; TRBD1 matches 9 bases. The CDR3 runs to 13 residues. Germline V gene lookup returns CDR1 SSHAT and CDR2 FNYEAQ (reference sequence). The CDR3 region is CASSVGTGTEAFF. The DNA of the CDR3 is TGTGCTAGCAGCGTCGGGACAGGGACTGAAGCTTTCTTT.

The CDR3, as DNA: TGTGCCAGCAGCTTGGCTAGCGGGAGTGATGAGCAGTACTTC. Protein sequence: CASSLASGSDEQYF. The chain has TRBV5-4 and TRBJ2-7, with 10 bases aligning to TRBD2. This CDR3 has 14 amino acids. V lost 0 bases and J lost 7; bases outside the gene matches: 4. Germline CDR1 and CDR2: SGHNT and YYREEE (reference sequence).

This chain joins TRBV11-2 and TRBJ2-1, with 11 nucleotides matching TRBD2. This CDR3 is built from 15 residues. From germline, CDR1 is SGHAT and CDR2 FQNNGV. After removal of 5 bases from V and 9 bases from J, the junction contained 9 bases not matched to a gene. CDR3 sequence: CASSLLAGGTGEQFF. CDR3 in DNA: TGTGCCAGCAGCCTCCTAGCGGGAGGTACTGGTGAGCAGTTCTTC.

This chain joins TRBV6-6 and TRBJ1-2; TRBD1 is a possible D gene (6 bases). Trimming shortened V by 4 bases and J by 0 bases, and 9 bases separated the two germline ends. The CDR3 contains 14 residues. CDR1 MNHNY and CDR2 SVGAGI come from the germline V gene (reference sequence). In DNA, the CDR3 is TGTGCCAGCAGTTTACAGGGTTCTAACTATGGCTACACCTTC. This codes for CASSLQGSNYGYTF.

The chain links TRBV5-8 to TRBJ2-1; 11 positions agree with TRBD2. Germline CDR1 and CDR2: SGHTS and YDEGEE. CDR3 length: 15 residues. The V and J ends lost 0 bases and 7 bases, in that order; junction bases with no gene match: 3. Here the CDR3 reads CASSLGLAGNNEQFF. CDR3 DNA sequence: TGTGCCAGCAGCTTGGGACTAGCGGGAAATAATGAGCAGTTCTTC.

This rearrangement joins TRBV5-4 to TRBJ2-1; 8 positions match TRBD1. V shed 4 bases and J 5 bases; nucleotides not matched to a gene: 5. Germline loops: CDR1 SGHNT, CDR2 YYREEE (reference sequence). The CDR3 spans 14 residues. The CDR3 DNA is TGTGCCAGCAGCAAGACAGGGGAGGACAATGAGCAGTTCTTC. Its protein is CASSKTGEDNEQFF.

The chain recombines TRBV6-6 with TRBJ1-1; D is possibly TRBD1 (6 bases). Germline CDR1 and CDR2: MNHNY and SVGAGI (reference sequence). V dropped 7 bases and J dropped 1 base, with 16 bases sitting between them. CDR3 length: 15 amino acids. The CDR3 coding sequence is TGTGCCAGCACTCCGTGGGGGGCTGGGAACACTGAAGCTTTCTTT. This sequence encodes CASTPWGAGNTEAFF.

The chain has TRBV7-9 and TRBJ1-4; 7 nucleotides agree with TRBD1. Trimming at V came to 1 base and at J to 8 bases, leaving 7 bases not matched to a gene. There are 15 residues in the CDR3. The germline gives CDR1 SEHNR, CDR2 FQNEAQ (reference sequence). CDR3 sequence: CASSLDNRGREKLFF. For the CDR3, the DNA is TGTGCCAGCAGCTTAGATAACAGGGGCCGGGAAAAACTGTTTTTT.

V and J are TRBV5-1 and TRBJ1-5; TRBD1 is a possible D gene (6 bases). The germline V and J ends were trimmed by 0 bases and 4 bases, with 11 bases remaining between them. CDR3 length equals 15 residues. Germline CDR1 and CDR2: SGHRS and YFSETQ. The CDR3 region has the DNA TGCGCCAGCAGCTTGGACGGGGACAAAAATCAGCCCCAGCATTTT. It specifies CASSLDGDKNQPQHF.

The chain joins TRBV18 to TRBJ2-2; no clear D. Germline CDR1 and CDR2: KGHSH and LQKENI. V was trimmed by 1 base and J by 6 bases, leaving 6 bases between them. The CDR3 totals 13 residues. CDR3 protein: CASSPLMAGELFF. CDR3 bases: TGTGCCAGCTCACCACTAATGGCCGGGGAGCTGTTTTTT.

The chain carries TRBV7-2 and TRBJ2-3; 7 nucleotides line up with TRBD2. The germline CDR1 and CDR2 sequences are SGHTA and FQGNSA. V lost 5 bases to trimming and J lost 1 base; unmatched junction nucleotides: 6. CDR3 length: 15 residues. Here the CDR3 DNA reads TGTGCCAGCAGCATTAGCGGGTCCGGCACAGATACGCAGTATTTT. It is translated as CASSISGSGTDTQYF.

With regard to this clone: Other nucleotide sequences from this sample produce the same CDR3. The rearrangement uses TRBV5-1 and TRBJ2-1; D remains unclear. This CDR3 region has 15 residues. Germline values: CDR1 SGHRS, CDR2 YFSETQ. V gave up 0 bases and J gave up 3 bases, with 10 bases separating them. CDR3 amino acids: CASSLVSGSYNEQFF. CDR3 DNA sequence: TGCGCCAGCAGCTTGGTTAGTGGTAGCTACAATGAGCAGTTCTTC.

This clone was found many times. This chain uses TRBV7-6 with TRBJ2-5, with D perhaps matching TRBD1 (5 bases). The CDR3 loop spans 15 amino acids. The ends were cut back, 2 bases at V and 5 bases at J, with 15 bases in the middle. From germline, CDR1 is SGHVS and CDR2 FNYEAQ. CDR3 in DNA: TGTGCCAGCAGCTTATTTGCAGGGAATAGCGAGACCCAGTACTTC. Translated, it gives CASSLFAGNSETQYF.

The CDR3: CASSSTDIYGYTF. Written as DNA, the CDR3 is TGTGCCAGTAGTTCGACTGACATCTATGGCTACACCTTC. V and J are TRBV19 and TRBJ1-2; no clear D. CDR3 length: 13 residues. Germline CDR1 reads LNHDA; CDR2 reads SQIVND (reference sequence). Between the trimmed V and J ends, which lost 5 bases and 4 bases, there was a span of 11 bases. Full variable domain (missing parts from reference TRBV19 and TRBJ1-2): DGGITQSPKYLFRKEGQNVTLSCEQNLNHDAMYWYRQDPGQGLRLIYYSQIVNDFQKGDIAEGYSVSREKKESFPLTVTSAQKNPTAFYLCASSSTDIYGYTFGSGTRLTVV.

This clone was observed a handful of times. This chain connects TRBV6-1 to TRBJ2-3; D is unclear. CDR3 length: 15 residues. From germline, CDR1 is MNHNS and CDR2 SASEGT. V lost 6 bases to trimming and J lost 2 bases, with 15 bases between them. The DNA of the CDR3 is TGTGCCAGCAGCCCGGGTCTTTATGACACAGATACGCAGTATTTT. Protein product: CASSPGLYDTDTQYF.

V and J are TRBV2 and TRBJ2-7; no firm D call. The length of the CDR3 is 14 residues. Looked up from germline, CDR1 is SNHLY and CDR2 is FYNNEI. The V and J ends lost 10 bases and 0 bases respectively, with 16 bases between them. CDR3 sequence (DNA): TGTGCCACTTTACCAGACACCCTCTCCTACGAGCAGTACTTC. Its translation is CATLPDTLSYEQYF.

The chain combines TRBV6-1 with TRBJ2-2; D possibly corresponds to TRBD1 (5 bases). The germline gives CDR1 MNHNS, CDR2 SASEGT. This CDR3 is built from 14 residues. V was clipped by 6 bases and J by 1 base, with 9 bases between them. CDR3 nucleotide sequence: TGTGCCAGCAGCCGACAGAGGAACACCGGGGAGCTGTTTTTT. It translates to CASSRQRNTGELFF.